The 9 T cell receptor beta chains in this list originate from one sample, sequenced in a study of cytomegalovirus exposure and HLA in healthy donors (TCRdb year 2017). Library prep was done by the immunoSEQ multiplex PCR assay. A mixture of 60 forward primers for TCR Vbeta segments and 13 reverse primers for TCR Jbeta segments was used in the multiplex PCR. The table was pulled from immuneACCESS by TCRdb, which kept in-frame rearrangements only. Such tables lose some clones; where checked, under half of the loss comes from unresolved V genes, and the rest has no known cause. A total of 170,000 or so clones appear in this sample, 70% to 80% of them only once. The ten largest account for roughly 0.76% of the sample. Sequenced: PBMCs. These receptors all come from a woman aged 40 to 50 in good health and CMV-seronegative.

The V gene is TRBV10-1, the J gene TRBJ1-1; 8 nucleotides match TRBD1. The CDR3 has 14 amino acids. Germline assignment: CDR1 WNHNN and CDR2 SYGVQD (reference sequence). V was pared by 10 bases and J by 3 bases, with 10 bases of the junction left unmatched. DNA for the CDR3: TGCGCCACTCGCCGGACAGGGAAGGACACTGAAGCTTTCTTT. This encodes CATRRTGKDTEAFF.

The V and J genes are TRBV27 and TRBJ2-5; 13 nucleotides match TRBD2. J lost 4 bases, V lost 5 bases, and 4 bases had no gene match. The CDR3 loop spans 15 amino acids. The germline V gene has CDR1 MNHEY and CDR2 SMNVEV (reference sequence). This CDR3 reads CASSPTSGRLETQYF. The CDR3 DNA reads TGTGCCAGCAGTCCGACTAGCGGGAGGTTAGAGACCCAGTACTTC.

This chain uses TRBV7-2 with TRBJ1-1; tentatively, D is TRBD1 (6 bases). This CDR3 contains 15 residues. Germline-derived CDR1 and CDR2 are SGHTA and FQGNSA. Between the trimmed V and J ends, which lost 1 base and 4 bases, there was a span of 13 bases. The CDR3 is CASSLGPGVSTEAFF. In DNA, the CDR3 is TGTGCCAGCAGCTTAGGCCCAGGGGTTAGCACTGAAGCTTTCTTT.

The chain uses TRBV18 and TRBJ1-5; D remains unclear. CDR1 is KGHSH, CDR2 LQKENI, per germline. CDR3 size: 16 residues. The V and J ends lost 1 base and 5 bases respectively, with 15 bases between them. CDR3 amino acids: CASSPLPSFRDQPQHF. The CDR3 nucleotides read TGTGCCAGCTCACCACTCCCGTCCTTTCGCGATCAGCCCCAGCATTTT.

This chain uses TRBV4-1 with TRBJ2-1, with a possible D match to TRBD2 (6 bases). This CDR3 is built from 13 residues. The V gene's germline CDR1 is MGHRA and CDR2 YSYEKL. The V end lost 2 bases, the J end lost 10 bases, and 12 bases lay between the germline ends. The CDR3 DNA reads TGCGCCAGCAGCCAAACCTGGGGGGAGGAGCAGTTCTTC. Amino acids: CASSQTWGEEQFF.

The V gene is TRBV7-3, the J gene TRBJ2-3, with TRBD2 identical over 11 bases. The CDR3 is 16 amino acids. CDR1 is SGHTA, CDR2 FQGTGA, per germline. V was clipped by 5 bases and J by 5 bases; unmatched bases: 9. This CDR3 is CASSPLAGGPGDTQYF. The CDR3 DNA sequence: TGTGCCAGCAGCCCCTTAGCGGGAGGGCCGGGAGATACGCAGTATTTT. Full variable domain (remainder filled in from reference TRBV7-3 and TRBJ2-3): GAGVSQTPSNKVTEKGKYVELRCDPISGHTALYWYRQSLGQGPEFLIYFQGTGAADDSGLPNDRFFAVRPEGSVSTLKIQRTERGDSAVYLCASSPLAGGPGDTQYFGPGTRLTVL.

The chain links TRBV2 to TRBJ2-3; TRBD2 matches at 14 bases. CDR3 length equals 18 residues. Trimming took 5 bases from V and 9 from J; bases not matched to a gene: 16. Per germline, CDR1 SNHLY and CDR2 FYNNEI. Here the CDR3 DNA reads TGTGCCAGCAGTCCCGGGACTAGCGGGAGTACCCGCACAGTGACGCAGTATTTT. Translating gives CASSPGTSGSTRTVTQYF. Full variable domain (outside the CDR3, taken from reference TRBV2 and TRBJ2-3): EPEVTQTPSHQVTQMGQEVILRCVPISNHLYFYWYRQILGQKVEFLVSFYNNEISEKSEIFDDQFSVERPDGSNFTLKIRSTKLEDSAMYFCASSPGTSGSTRTVTQYFGPGTRLTVL.

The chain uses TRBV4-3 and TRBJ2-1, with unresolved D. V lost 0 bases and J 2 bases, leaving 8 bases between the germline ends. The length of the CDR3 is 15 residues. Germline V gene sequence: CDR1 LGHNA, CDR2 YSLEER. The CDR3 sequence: CASSQETGTYNEQFF. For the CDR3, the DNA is TGCGCCAGCAGCCAAGAGACGGGTACCTACAATGAGCAGTTCTTC.

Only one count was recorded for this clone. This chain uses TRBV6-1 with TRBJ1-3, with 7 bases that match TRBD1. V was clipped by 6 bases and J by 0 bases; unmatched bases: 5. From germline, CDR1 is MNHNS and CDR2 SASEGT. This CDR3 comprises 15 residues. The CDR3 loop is CASSGQAVSGNTIYF. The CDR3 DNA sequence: TGTGCCAGCAGCGGACAGGCAGTCTCTGGAAACACCATATATTTT.